This T cell receptor (beta chain) was found in a study of shared clonotypes between healthy human individuals. The table came from immunoSEQ multiplex PCR; TCRdb's copy has only in-frame clones and leaves some out. The profile shows 600,000 or so clones, around 95% of them singletons. CDR1 is MNHEY and CDR2 is SMNVEV in the germline V gene (reference sequence). Trimming removed 2 bases at V and 6 bases at J, with 10 bases between. The CDR3 runs 14 residues. Only CD45RO-negative cells positively selected for CCR7 counted as naive CD8 cells, so terminally differentiated effector memory CD45RA+ cells were excluded.

Sample: naive CD8+ T cells sorted from blood. The TCR comes from a woman aged 25-40 years in good health. The J gene is TRBJ2-2, the V gene TRBV27, with D unresolved. CDR3 DNA sequence: TGTGCCAGCAGTTTAGTGGTTGCGTCCGGGGAGCTGTTTTTT. Translated, it gives CASSLVVASGELFF.